The rows below give T cell receptor beta chains drawn from one sample of a study of T cell responses to AZD1222 COVID-19 vaccine. Repertoires were generated with immunoSEQ multiplex PCR, while TCRdb's copy carries only in-frame clones and drops some. The data show 75,000 to 95,000 clones, with 80% to 90% seen just once and about 13% held by the top ten. The input for sequencing was peripheral blood, taken on day 0 of AZD1222 vaccination. The receptors shown here come from an adult in good health. CDR3s include the opening cysteine and the closing phenylalanine or tryptophan. The order of the fields is V gene, J gene, CDR3 protein.

v_gene: TRBV10-3; j_gene: TRBJ2-3; CDR3aa: CAISPGQDSRTQYF
v_gene: TRBV7-3; j_gene: TRBJ1-2; CDR3aa: CASSSTPGTGIGYTF
v_gene: TRBV2; j_gene: TRBJ2-5; CDR3aa: CASSEGGALETQYF
v_gene: TRBV28; j_gene: TRBJ2-3; CDR3aa: CASSFDYSTDTQYF
v_gene: TRBV7-8; j_gene: TRBJ1-5; CDR3aa: CASSLTDRQPQHF
v_gene: TRBV12-3/TRBV12-4; j_gene: TRBJ1-6; CDR3aa: CASSFDNSPLHF
v_gene: TRBV2; j_gene: TRBJ2-1; CDR3aa: CASSDARLPGLEQFF
v_gene: TRBV6-5; j_gene: TRBJ1-1; CDR3aa: CASSLSGTNSEAFF
v_gene: TRBV7-6; j_gene: TRBJ2-7; CDR3aa: CASSTMGEQYF
v_gene: TRBV7-2; j_gene: TRBJ2-1; CDR3aa: CASSVQTGQPYNEQFF
v_gene: TRBV9; j_gene: TRBJ2-1; CDR3aa: CASSWSGGTPYEQFF
v_gene: TRBV7-6; j_gene: TRBJ1-2; CDR3aa: CASSLEPGDYGYTF
v_gene: TRBV7-7; j_gene: TRBJ2-2; CDR3aa: CASSPGPVGNTGELFF
v_gene: TRBV3-1/TRBV3-2; j_gene: TRBJ2-2; CDR3aa: CASSQDLVLAGGLAGELFF
v_gene: TRBV12-5; j_gene: TRBJ1-4; CDR3aa: CASPGQGTQSREKLFF
v_gene: TRBV20-1; j_gene: TRBJ1-2; CDR3aa: CSASYPQGDYGYTF
v_gene: TRBV5-1; j_gene: TRBJ2-5; CDR3aa: CASSLGLGQPQETQYF
v_gene: TRBV7-2; j_gene: TRBJ2-1; CDR3aa: CASSPQRGDYNEQFF
v_gene: TRBV7-9; j_gene: TRBJ1-2; CDR3aa: CASSADILNYGYTF
v_gene: TRBV5-1; j_gene: TRBJ2-5; CDR3aa: CASSSTGASETQYF
v_gene: TRBV7-2; j_gene: TRBJ1-5; CDR3aa: CASSLLGDSNQPQHF
v_gene: TRBV5-8; j_gene: TRBJ2-1; CDR3aa: CASSFLSGLSDEQFF
v_gene: TRBV6-5; j_gene: TRBJ2-7; CDR3aa: CASRKGWSSYEQYF
v_gene: TRBV7-3; j_gene: TRBJ1-4; CDR3aa: CASSLTPGEKLFF
v_gene: TRBV7-6; j_gene: TRBJ2-5; CDR3aa: CASSLVVWTGGQETQYF
v_gene: TRBV28; j_gene: TRBJ1-6; CDR3aa: CASSSGLGSPLHF
v_gene: TRBV6-2/TRBV6-3; j_gene: TRBJ2-1; CDR3aa: CASSYGGGSYNEQFF
v_gene: TRBV28; j_gene: TRBJ1-5; CDR3aa: CASSPRQGRTSNQPQHF
v_gene: TRBV3-1/TRBV3-2; j_gene: TRBJ1-2; CDR3aa: CASSPQIANYGYTF
v_gene: TRBV29-1; j_gene: TRBJ1-1; CDR3aa: CSVGTGFVGEAFF
v_gene: TRBV2; j_gene: TRBJ1-5; CDR3aa: CASSEPQTNSNQPQHF
v_gene: TRBV4-3; j_gene: TRBJ2-1; CDR3aa: CASSQDRSGGAWNEQFF
v_gene: TRBV24-1; j_gene: TRBJ2-7; CDR3aa: CATSEAGGNSYEQYF
v_gene: TRBV27; j_gene: TRBJ2-7; CDR3aa: CASSFGGTGSYEQYF
v_gene: TRBV9; j_gene: TRBJ1-6; CDR3aa: CASSATVYNSPLHF
v_gene: TRBV27; j_gene: TRBJ2-1; CDR3aa: CASSLVGRSYNEQFF
v_gene: TRBV5-8; j_gene: TRBJ2-1; CDR3aa: CASSLQGSYNEQFF
v_gene: TRBV29-1; j_gene: TRBJ2-5; CDR3aa: CSAGRVQETQYF
v_gene: TRBV27; j_gene: TRBJ1-1; CDR3aa: CASSRTGAYTEAFF
v_gene: TRBV4-2; j_gene: TRBJ2-2; CDR3aa: CASSPNVLAGNTGELFF
v_gene: TRBV6-4; j_gene: TRBJ2-1; CDR3aa: CASSMDPNSYNEQFF